This T cell receptor beta chain is from a study of sequential checkpoint blockade in melanoma. The protocol was immunoSEQ multiplex PCR, while the TCRdb copy is restricted to in-frame clones and leaves out a portion. The sample consists of 25,000 to 35,000 clones, about 77% of them appearing once. Germline V CDR1 and CDR2: SGHTA, FQGNSA. Between the trimmed V and J ends, which lost 3 bases and 1 base, there was a span of 9 bases. CDR3 length: 14 residues. Treatment reported: randomized to nivolumab then ipilimumab (arm A) or the reverse (arm B). The rearrangement links TRBV7-2 to TRBJ1-1; D is possibly TRBD1 (6 bases). This TCR came from a human donor with melanoma. The source material was CD8+ T cells sorted from blood (inferred from file names), sampled from a patient given nivolumab and ipilimumab in sequence. The CDR3 DNA reads as TGTGCCAGCAGCTTTAGGACAGCGAACACTGAAGCTTTCTTT. Translation gives CASSFRTANTEAFF.